This TCR beta chain was identified in a study of blood T cell repertoires in COVID-19. Study at large: Sites across the United States, Italy and Spain contributed samples from acute and convalescent COVID-19. The cDNA or gDNA used as material had been derived from T cells, B-cell-depleted T cells, or PBMCs.

Original methodology: Estimation of nucleated cell counts relied on the amplification of reference gene primers. Profiling relied on immunoSEQ multiplex PCR, and the TCRdb table lists in-frame clones only, not all of them. The V and J calls and clone size are taken from that table; D and trimming were inferred from the DNA. In the table there are 300,000 or so clones, 87% of which are singletons. Sequenced sample: peripheral blood. This TCR was sampled from a woman in her 40s who had recovered from COVID-19.

CDR3 coding DNA: TGTGCCAGCAGCGGGTCCGGGACATCAAAAGAGACCCAGTACTTC. This translates into CASSGSGTSKETQYF. The chain has TRBV7-3 and TRBJ2-5, with D perhaps matching TRBD1 (6 bases). This CDR3 spans 15 amino acids. The germline V gene has CDR1 SGHTA and CDR2 FQGTGA. V lost 5 bases and J 3 bases, leaving 16 bases between the germline ends.